This passage covers 19 T cell receptor beta chains from one sample sequenced in a study of blood T cells in healthy people across ages. Then a second PCR, running roughly 6 to 11 cycles, was carried out with a sample-barcoded 5' primer and a J-beta primer mix. MiXCR was run by TCRdb on the 5' RACE reads, yielding one entry per CDR3 protein. In the table there are some 800,000 distinct CDR3 sequences, approximately 25% of which are singletons. These data were also reused for a study on T cells of mothers and their children.

Material for sequencing was blood. The receptors were gathered from a boy aged 5-17 years in good health.

This clonotype was recorded a few times. The chain couples TRBV6-2 or TRBV6-3 to TRBJ1-1; D is ambiguous. Per germline, CDR1 MNHEY and CDR2 SVGEGT. The length of the CDR3 is 16 residues. V lost 2 bases and J lost 5, with 18 bases in between. CDR3 coding DNA: TGTGCCAGCAGTTACGTTACCACGACGATAGGGACTGAAGCTTTCTTT. Its translation: CASSYVTTTIGTEAFF.

CDR3 loop: CASRNGGQGNTIYF. CDR3 DNA: TGTGCCAGCAGAAATGGGGGACAGGGGAACACCATATATTTT. The gene calls are TRBV7-9 and TRBJ1-3, with 10 positions matching TRBD1. Germline assignment: CDR1 SEHNR and CDR2 FQNEAQ (reference sequence). The CDR3 is made up of 14 amino acids. Trimming cost V 6 bases and J 7 bases; bases outside gene matches: 6. Full variable domain (remainder filled in from reference TRBV7-9 and TRBJ1-3): DTGVSQNPRHKITKRGQNVTFRCDPISEHNRLYWYRQTLGQGPEFLTYFQNEAQLEKSRLLSDRFSAERPKGSFSTLEIQRTEQGDSAMYLCASRNGGQGNTIYFGEGSWLTVV.

This clonotype has just a few counts. This sequence joins TRBV7-9 and TRBJ2-5, with TRBD1 identical over 9 bases. TRBJ2-7 matches the DNA end more closely, so the J call is doubtful. Germline CDR1 SEHNR, CDR2 FQNEAQ (reference sequence). The CDR3 spans 16 residues. CDR3 sequence: CASSSVGTGKGHEQYF. In DNA form, the CDR3 reads TGTGCCAGCAGCTCCGTCGGGACAGGGAAGGGCCACGAGCAGTACTTC.

This rearrangement joins TRBV6-2 or TRBV6-3 to TRBJ2-2, with a tentative D call TRBD1 (5 bases). V shed 2 bases and J shed 6 bases, with 10 bases lying between them. The CDR3 consists of 14 residues. The germline CDR1 and CDR2 sequences are MNHEY and SVGEGT. The CDR3 DNA reads TGTGCCAGCAGTTACAGCAGGGCGGCCGGGGAGCTGTTTTTT. The encoded protein is CASSYSRAAGELFF.

This clonotype was counted only a few times. CDR3 loop: CASRPNRGSYNEQFF. CDR3 nucleotide sequence: TGTGCCAGCAGACCCAACAGGGGGTCCTACAATGAGCAGTTCTTC. The V gene is TRBV2, the J gene TRBJ2-1; 8 positions agree with TRBD1. CDR3 length: 15 residues. V shed 6 bases and J 1 base; nucleotides not matched to a gene: 5. From germline, CDR1 is SNHLY and CDR2 FYNNEI.

This clonotype was seen a handful of times. The chain joins TRBV30 to TRBJ1-1; D may be TRBD1 (6 bases). V lost 2 bases and J 4 bases, leaving 14 bases between the germline ends. Germline CDR1 is GTSNPN and CDR2 is SVGIG (reference sequence). The CDR3 has 14 amino acids. The CDR3 reads CAWSIETQGTEAFF. Written as DNA, the CDR3 is TGTGCCTGGAGTATAGAGACACAGGGCACTGAAGCTTTCTTT.

V usage is TRBV3-1 and J usage is TRBJ2-1; unclear D gene. With 4 bases removed from V and 4 bases from J, the gap between germline ends came to 11 bases. The CDR3 spans 14 residues. Germline V CDR1 and CDR2: LGHDT, YNNKEL (reference sequence). The CDR3 sequence is CASSPGPTYNEQFF. CDR3 in DNA: TGTGCCAGCAGCCCGGGCCCCACTTACAATGAGCAGTTCTTC.

Only a few counts were recorded for this clonotype. The chain recombines TRBV4-1 with TRBJ1-2, with a tentative D call TRBD1 (5 bases). Germline V gives CDR1 MGHRA, CDR2 YSYEKL. The V end was cut by 2 bases, the J end by 2 bases, with 15 bases between. The CDR3 contains 16 residues. CDR3 residues: CASSQPARDRNYGYTF. CDR3 DNA: TGCGCCAGCAGCCAACCTGCCAGAGACAGAAACTATGGCTACACCTTC.

The V gene is TRBV6-6, the J gene TRBJ2-5; TRBD2 might be the D (6 bases). This CDR3 region has 14 residues. Germline loops: CDR1 MNHNY, CDR2 SVGAGI (reference sequence). The germline V and J ends were trimmed by 6 bases and 8 bases, with 19 bases remaining between them. The CDR3 protein is CASRDGTPLETQYF. CDR3 nucleotide sequence: TGTGCCAGCAGGGACGGGACTCCACTAGAAACCCAGTACTTC.

Here the CDR3 reads CASSVRPGTNNYGYTF. As DNA, the CDR3 is TGTGCCAGCAGCGTCAGGCCCGGGACAAATAACTATGGCTACACCTTC. The chain recombines TRBV9 with TRBJ1-2; TRBD1 is a possible D gene (6 bases). V was trimmed by 2 bases and J by 1 base, leaving 15 bases between them. CDR3 length: 16 amino acids. Germline assignment: CDR1 SGDLS and CDR2 YYNGEE.

This clonotype was detected ten times or more. The chain uses TRBV13 and TRBJ1-2; D may be TRBD1 (5 bases). The CDR3 extends over 12 amino acids. Trimming took 1 base from V and 6 from J, leaving 6 bases between them. CDR1 and CDR2 (germline): PRHDT, FYEKMQ (reference sequence). CDR3 sequence reads: CASSLVGDGYTF. For the CDR3, the DNA is TGTGCCAGCAGCTTAGTAGGGGATGGCTACACCTTC.

The chain carries TRBV29-1 and TRBJ2-3, with 8 bases aligning to TRBD1. J lost 5 bases, V lost 4 bases, and 11 bases had no gene match. The CDR3 consists of 15 residues. From germline, CDR1 is SQVTM and CDR2 ANQGSEA. The CDR3, as DNA: TGCAGCGTTGTGACCCGGGACAGGATTGGAGATACGCAGTATTTT. Translated, it gives CSVVTRDRIGDTQYF.

CDR3 nucleotides: TGCAGCGTTGGCCGGACTAGCGGGAAAAACAATGAGCAGTTCTTC. Translated, it gives CSVGRTSGKNNEQFF. J is TRBJ2-1 and V is TRBV29-1, with TRBD2 matching 12 bases. The V and J ends lost 4 bases and 5 bases, in that order; junction bases with no gene match: 6. There are 15 residues in the CDR3. Germline values: CDR1 SQVTM, CDR2 ANQGSEA.

This clonotype was picked up a small number of times. The chain joins TRBV2 to TRBJ2-5; D is perhaps TRBD2 (5 bases). The CDR3 has 15 residues. Trimming removed 10 bases from V and 3 bases from J, with 21 bases in between. Germline CDR1 reads SNHLY; CDR2 reads FYNNEI. This CDR3 is CATSGPSGSEETQYF. The CDR3 DNA sequence: TGTGCCACCTCCGGGCCCTCGGGATCCGAAGAGACCCAGTACTTC.

This clonotype was recorded a few times. The rearrangement joins TRBV5-6 to TRBJ2-1; D is possibly TRBD1 (6 bases). The CDR3 has 14 residues. Trimming removed 4 bases at V and 2 bases at J, with 10 bases between. CDR1 SGHDT and CDR2 YYEEEE come from the germline V gene. The CDR3 is CASSLRQAYNEQFF. The CDR3, as DNA: TGTGCCAGCAGCCTTAGACAGGCCTACAATGAGCAGTTCTTC.

The chain joins TRBV6-2 or TRBV6-3 to TRBJ2-6; no reliable D call. Germline V gene lookup returns CDR1 MNHEY and CDR2 SVGEGT. The CDR3 contains 15 residues. Trimming took 5 bases from V and 1 from J, leaving 9 bases between them. This CDR3 is CASSRPSSGANVLTF. CDR3 coding DNA: TGTGCCAGCAGTAGACCAAGTTCTGGGGCCAACGTCCTGACTTTC.

V usage is TRBV6-4 and J usage is TRBJ2-1; 11 nucleotides align to TRBD2. V trimming: 5 bases; J trimming: 8 bases; junction bases outside the gene matches: 8. CDR1 is MRHNA, CDR2 SNTAGT, per germline. The CDR3 spans 15 residues. CDR3 sequence reads: CASSQLAGDTDEQFF. In DNA, the CDR3 is TGTGCCAGCAGTCAACTAGCGGGGGATACAGATGAGCAGTTCTTC.

The chain employs TRBV4-1 and TRBJ2-3; 10 positions agree with TRBD2. V shed 1 base, J shed 2 bases, and the junction held 15 bases outside the gene matches. The CDR3 is 20 amino acids. CDR1 is MGHRA and CDR2 is YSYEKL in the germline V gene. The CDR3 DNA sequence: TGCGCCAGCAGCCAAGTACCGGGACTAGCGCTCTATTTTGCCACAGATACGCAGTATTTT. Encoded protein: CASSQVPGLALYFATDTQYF.

The chain joins TRBV29-1 to TRBJ1-1, with 7 bases matching TRBD1. In germline, CDR1 is SQVTM, CDR2 ANQGSEA. The CDR3 runs to 18 residues. Trimming at V came to 1 base and at J to 5 bases, leaving 19 bases not matched to a gene. The CDR3, as DNA: TGCAGCGTTGAAGCCCCCCAAGGGAGACAGGGCGGGTTGACTGAAGCTTTCTTT. This codes for CSVEAPQGRQGGLTEAFF. The full variable domain, rest sourced from reference TRBV29-1 and TRBJ1-1, is SAVISQKPSRDICQRGTSLTIQCQVDSQVTMMFWYRQQPGQSLTLIATANQGSEATYESGFVIDKFPISRPNLTFSTLTVSNMSPEDSSIYLCSVEAPQGRQGGLTEAFFGQGTRLTVV.